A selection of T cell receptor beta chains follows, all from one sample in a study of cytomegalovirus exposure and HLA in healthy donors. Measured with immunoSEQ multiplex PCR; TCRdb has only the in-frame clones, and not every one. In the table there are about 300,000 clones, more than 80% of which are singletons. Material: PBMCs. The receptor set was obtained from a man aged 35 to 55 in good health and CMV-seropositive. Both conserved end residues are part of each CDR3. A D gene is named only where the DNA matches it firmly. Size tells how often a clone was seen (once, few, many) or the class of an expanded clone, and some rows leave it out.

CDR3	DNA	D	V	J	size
CASSRDSNTEAFF	TGTGCCAGCTCAAGGGACAGCAACACTGAAGCTTTCTTT	TRBD1	TRBV18	TRBJ1-1	.
CARPGEGSTKNIQYF	TGCGCCAGACCCGGGGAGGGGTCCACCAAAAACATTCAGTACTTC	TRBD2	TRBV10-1	TRBJ2-4	.
CASKGLMSSYEQYF	TGTGCCAGCAAGGGACTTATGAGCTCCTACGAGCAGTACTTC	.	TRBV2	TRBJ2-7	.
CASSQDPGLPVYEQYF	TGCGCCAGCAGCCAAGATCCTGGACTCCCCGTCTACGAGCAGTACTTC	.	TRBV4-1	TRBJ2-7	.
CASSPGLAGDNEQFF	TGTGCCAGCAGCCCGGGACTAGCGGGCGACAATGAGCAGTTCTTC	TRBD2	TRBV7-3	TRBJ2-1	.
CASSDPGRGETQYF	TGTGCCAGCAGCGACCCTGGTAGGGGAGAGACCCAGTACTTC	.	TRBV7-9	TRBJ2-5	few
CASSPGLAVTDTQYF	TGTGCCAGCTCTCCGGGACTAGCGGTCACAGATACGCAGTATTTT	TRBD2	TRBV18	TRBJ2-3	.
CASLGGGGGGTEAFF	TGTGCCAGCTTGGGGGGCGGGGGCGGTGGCACTGAAGCTTTCTTT	.	TRBV5-6	TRBJ1-1	.
CASSYLRGGETTDTQYF	TGTGCCAGTAGCTACCTCCGAGGGGGGGAAACCACAGATACGCAGTATTTT	.	TRBV19	TRBJ2-3	.
CASSLPGQGEAFF	TGTGCCAGCAGTTTACCGGGACAGGGGGAAGCTTTCTTT	TRBD1	TRBV28	TRBJ1-1	.
CASSPRALGGNTGELFF	TGTGCCAGCAGCCCCCGGGCCTTAGGGGGGAACACCGGGGAGCTGTTTTTT	.	TRBV9	TRBJ2-2	.
CATSRRLAGGTDTQYF	TGTGCCACCAGCCGCCGACTAGCGGGAGGCACAGATACGCAGTATTTT	TRBD2	TRBV15	TRBJ2-3	once
CASSRTGVHEQYF	TGCGCCAGCAGTCGGACAGGGGTCCACGAGCAGTACTTC	TRBD1	TRBV10-1	TRBJ2-7	few
CASSISGAQETQYF	TGTGCCAGCAGCATCTCAGGGGCACAAGAGACCCAGTACTTC	.	TRBV7-2	TRBJ2-5	.
CASRTGGKAGELFF	TGTGCCAGCAGGACAGGGGGCAAGGCCGGGGAGCTGTTTTTT	TRBD1	TRBV6-1	TRBJ2-2	.
CASSQAGADYGYTF	TGTGCCAGCAGCCAGGCGGGGGCGGACTATGGCTACACCTTC	.	TRBV4-2	TRBJ1-2	.
CASSLRSDSYEQYF	TGTGCCAGCAGCTTAAGATCAGATTCCTACGAGCAGTACTTC	.	TRBV7-9	TRBJ2-7	.
CASSPPGLAGYSNTGELFF	TGTGCCAGCTCACCCCCGGGACTAGCGGGATACTCGAACACCGGGGAGCTGTTTTTT	TRBD2	TRBV18	TRBJ2-2	.
CASSPGQNYYEQYF	TGTGCCAGCTCACCAGGTCAGAACTACTACGAGCAGTACTTC	.	TRBV18	TRBJ2-7	.
CASNQAYNEKLFF	TGTGCCAGCAACCAGGCTTATAATGAAAAACTGTTTTTT	.	TRBV28	TRBJ1-4	.
CASSLDSVSTVHGYTF	TGTGCCAGCAGCTTGGATTCTGTGTCAACGGTCCATGGCTACACCTTC	.	TRBV5-4	TRBJ1-2	once
CASSPGQGRGYTF	TGTGCCAGCAGCCCTGGACAGGGTCGCGGCTACACCTTC	TRBD1	TRBV7-9	TRBJ1-2	.
CASSFRRNSYEQYF	TGTGCCAGCAGCTTTAGGAGGAACTCCTACGAGCAGTACTTC	.	TRBV7-8	TRBJ2-7	once
CASSSYQGWGTDTQYF	TGTGCCAGCAGCTCCTATCAGGGTTGGGGCACAGATACGCAGTATTTT	.	TRBV5-6	TRBJ2-3	few
CASGSNYEQYF	TGTGCCAGCGGCTCCAACTACGAGCAGTACTTC	.	TRBV2	TRBJ2-7	.
CASSQYRYEQYF	TGTGCCAGCAGCCAATACAGATACGAGCAGTACTTC	.	TRBV5-8	TRBJ2-7	few
CASSWTGNQETQYF	TGTGCCAGCAGCTGGACAGGGAACCAAGAGACCCAGTACTTC	TRBD1	TRBV11-3	TRBJ2-5	.
CASSTGTDLEAFF	TGTGCCAGCAGCACTGGGACAGACCTTGAAGCTTTCTTT	TRBD1	TRBV7-3	TRBJ1-1	.
CASSSLVAGHVDTQYF	TGTGCCAGCAGCTCGTTGGTAGCGGGACATGTAGATACGCAGTATTTT	TRBD2	TRBV5-8	TRBJ2-3	.
CASSLIRADTQYF	TGTGCCAGCAGCTTAATCCGAGCAGATACGCAGTATTTT	.	TRBV11-2	TRBJ2-3	.
CASRSVGSGYNEQFF	TGTGCCAGCAGATCCGTAGGTAGCGGATACAATGAGCAGTTCTTC	.	TRBV7-9	TRBJ2-1	.
CASSLEGEGYTF	TGCGCCAGCAGCTTGGAAGGGGAAGGCTACACCTTC	.	TRBV5-1	TRBJ1-2	.
CASSSVTYEQYF	TGTGCCAGCAGTTCAGTTACCTACGAGCAGTACTTC	.	TRBV28	TRBJ2-7	once
CASSQGQRYPYEQYF	TGTGCCAGCAGCCAAGGCCAGCGATATCCCTACGAGCAGTACTTC	.	TRBV4-2	TRBJ2-7	.
CASSPGHLYEQYF	TGTGCCAGCTCCCCCGGACACTTATACGAGCAGTACTTC	.	TRBV18	TRBJ2-7	.
CASSFGTSGYTDTQYF	TGTGCCAGCAGTTTCGGGACTAGCGGCTACACAGATACGCAGTATTTT	TRBD2	TRBV27	TRBJ2-3	.
CASSFGGGAGETQYF	TGTGCCAGCAGCTTCGGTGGAGGGGCCGGGGAGACCCAGTACTTC	.	TRBV7-2	TRBJ2-5	.
CASSQVGRVGRAQYF	TGCGCCAGCAGCCAAGTTGGGAGGGTGGGTAGAGCCCAGTACTTC	TRBD2	TRBV4-1	TRBJ2-5	few
CASSQVERELETGELFF	TGCGCCAGCAGCCAAGTCGAGCGGGAGTTGGAGACCGGGGAGCTGTTTTTT	TRBD2	TRBV4-1	TRBJ2-2	.
CASSYERQNEQYF	TGTGCCAGCAGTTACGAGCGGCAGAACGAGCAGTACTTC	.	TRBV6-6	TRBJ2-7	.
CASSYRDRGRGQYF	TGTGCCAGCAGCTACCGGGACAGGGGGCGAGGCCAGTACTTC	TRBD1	TRBV5-6	TRBJ2-4	.
CASSTSSTSKVSGEQYF	TGTGCCAGTAGTACATCATCGACTAGCAAAGTCTCGGGAGAGCAGTACTTC	TRBD2	TRBV19	TRBJ2-7	.
CASSWDRGPPLTYEQYF	TGTGCCAGCAGCTGGGACAGGGGGCCCCCTTTGACCTACGAGCAGTACTTC	TRBD1	TRBV7-2	TRBJ2-7	.
CASSYGQGYEQFF	TGTGCCAGTAGTTACGGACAGGGCTATGAGCAGTTCTTC	TRBD1	TRBV19	TRBJ2-1	.
CASSLARGTGTYEQYF	TGCGCCAGCAGCTTGGCCAGGGGGACAGGTACCTACGAGCAGTACTTC	TRBD1	TRBV5-1	TRBJ2-7	.
CASSYITGRNTEAFF	TGTGCCAGCAGTTACATTACAGGGAGGAACACTGAAGCTTTCTTT	.	TRBV6-5	TRBJ1-1	.
CASSDSLNTEAFF	TGCGCCAGCAGCGACAGCTTGAACACTGAAGCTTTCTTT	.	TRBV5-1	TRBJ1-1	.
CASSPEKVYGYTF	TGTGCCAGCTCACCGGAGAAGGTCTATGGCTACACCTTC	.	TRBV18	TRBJ1-2	.
CASSLSEGRWNEQFF	TGTGCCAGTAGTTTGTCGGAGGGGCGGTGGAATGAGCAGTTCTTC	.	TRBV19	TRBJ2-1	once
CASSQDKAGLTSGNTIYF	TGCGCCAGCAGCCAAGACAAGGCAGGGTTAACCTCTGGAAACACCATATATTTT	.	TRBV4-1	TRBJ1-3	.
CASSYAAGEYEQYF	TGTGCCAGCAGTTACGCCGCAGGGGAGTACGAGCAGTACTTC	.	TRBV6-5	TRBJ2-7	.